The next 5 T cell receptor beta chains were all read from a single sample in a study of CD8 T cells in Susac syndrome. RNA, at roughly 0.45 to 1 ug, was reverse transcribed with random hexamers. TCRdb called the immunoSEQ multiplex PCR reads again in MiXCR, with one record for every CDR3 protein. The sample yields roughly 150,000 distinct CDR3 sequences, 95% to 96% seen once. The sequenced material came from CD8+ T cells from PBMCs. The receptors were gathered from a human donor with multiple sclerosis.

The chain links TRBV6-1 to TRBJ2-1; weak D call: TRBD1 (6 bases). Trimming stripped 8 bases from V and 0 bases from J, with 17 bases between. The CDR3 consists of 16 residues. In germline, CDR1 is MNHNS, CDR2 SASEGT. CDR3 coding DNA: TGTGCCAGCTGCCGGACAGACTATAGCTCCTACAATGAGCAGTTCTTC. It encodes CASCRTDYSSYNEQFF.

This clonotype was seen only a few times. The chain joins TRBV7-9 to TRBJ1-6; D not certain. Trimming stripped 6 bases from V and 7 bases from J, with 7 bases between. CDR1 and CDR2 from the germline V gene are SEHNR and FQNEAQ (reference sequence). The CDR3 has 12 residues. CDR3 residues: CASSLPNSPLHF. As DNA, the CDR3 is TGTGCCAGCAGTCTCCCAAATTCACCCCTCCACTTT.

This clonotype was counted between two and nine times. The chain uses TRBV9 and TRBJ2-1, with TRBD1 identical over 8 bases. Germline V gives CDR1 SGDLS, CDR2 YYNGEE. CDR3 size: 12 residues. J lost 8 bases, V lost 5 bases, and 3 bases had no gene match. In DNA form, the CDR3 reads TGTGCCAGCAGTCCAGGGGGCCATGAGCAGTTCTTC. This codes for CASSPGGHEQFF.

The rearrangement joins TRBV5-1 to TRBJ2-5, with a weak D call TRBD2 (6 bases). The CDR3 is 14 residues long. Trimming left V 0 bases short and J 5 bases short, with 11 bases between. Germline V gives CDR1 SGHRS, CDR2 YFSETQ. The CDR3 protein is CASSLEAGWETQYF. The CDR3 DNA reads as TGCGCCAGCAGCTTGGAGGCGGGGTGGGAGACCCAGTACTTC. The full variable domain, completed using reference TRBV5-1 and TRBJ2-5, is KAGVTQTPRYLIKTRGQQVTLSCSPISGHRSVSWYQQTPGQGLQFLFEYFSETQRNKGNFPGRFSGRQFSNSRSEMNVSTLELGDSALYLCASSLEAGWETQYFGPGTRLLVL.

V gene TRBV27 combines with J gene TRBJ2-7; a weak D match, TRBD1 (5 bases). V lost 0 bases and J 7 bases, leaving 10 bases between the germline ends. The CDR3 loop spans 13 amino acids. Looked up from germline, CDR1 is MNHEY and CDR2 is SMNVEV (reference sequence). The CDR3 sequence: CASSLSDRNEQYF. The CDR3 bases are TGTGCCAGCAGTTTATCCGACAGAAATGAGCAGTACTTC.